This T cell receptor (beta chain) came from a study of cytomegalovirus exposure and HLA in healthy donors. V lost 9 bases to trimming and J lost 6 bases; unmatched junction nucleotides: 16. Germline lookup yields CDR1 SNHLY and CDR2 FYNNEI. The CDR3 consists of 17 residues. This PCR relied on a set of 60 Vbeta primers and 13 Jbeta primers. Using immunoSEQ multiplex PCR, the repertoire was profiled, and TCRdb retains in-frame clones only, with some absent. The table lists 79,000 or so clones, over 60% of them singletons. Worth noting for this clone: What it binds is not known.

Study-level findings and limits: Researchers counted around 160 TCR beta chains as cytomegalovirus-associated.

Sequenced: PBMCs. This TCR was sampled from a woman aged 40 to 50 in good health and CMV-seropositive. V gene TRBV2 combines with J gene TRBJ2-3, with 12 bases fitting TRBD2. The CDR3 DNA sequence: TGTGCCAGGTCCCTAATTGAGACTAGCGGGGGCGGGGATACGCAGTATTTT. This gives the protein CARSLIETSGGGDTQYF. The complete variable domain, with remaining parts taken from reference TRBV2 and TRBJ2-3, reads EPEVTQTPSHQVTQMGQEVILRCVPISNHLYFYWYRQILGQKVEFLVSFYNNEISEKSEIFDDQFSVERPDGSNFTLKIRSTKLEDSAMYFCARSLIETSGGGDTQYFGPGTRLTVL.